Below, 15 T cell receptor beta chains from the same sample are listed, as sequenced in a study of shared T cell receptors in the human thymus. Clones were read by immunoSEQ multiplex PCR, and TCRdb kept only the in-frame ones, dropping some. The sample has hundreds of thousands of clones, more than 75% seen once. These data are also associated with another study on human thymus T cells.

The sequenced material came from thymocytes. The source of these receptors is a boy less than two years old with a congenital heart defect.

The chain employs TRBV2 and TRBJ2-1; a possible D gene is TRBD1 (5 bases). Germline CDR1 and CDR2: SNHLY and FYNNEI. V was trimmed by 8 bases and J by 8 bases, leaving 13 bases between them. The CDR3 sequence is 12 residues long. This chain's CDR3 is CASVAGSDEQFF. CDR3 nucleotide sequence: TGTGCCAGCGTGGCAGGGTCCGATGAGCAGTTCTTC.

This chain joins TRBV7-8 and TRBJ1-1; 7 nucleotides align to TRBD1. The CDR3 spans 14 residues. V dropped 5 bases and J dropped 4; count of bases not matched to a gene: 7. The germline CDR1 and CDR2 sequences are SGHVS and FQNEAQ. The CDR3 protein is CASSPTGVGTEAFF. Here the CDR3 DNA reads TGTGCCAGCAGCCCCACAGGGGTCGGCACTGAAGCTTTCTTT. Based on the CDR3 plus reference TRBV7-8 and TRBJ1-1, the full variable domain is GAGVSQSPRYKVAKRGQDVALRCDPISGHVSLFWYQQALGQGPEFLTYFQNEAQLDKSGLPSDRFFAERPEGSVSTLKIQRTQQEDSAVYLCASSPTGVGTEAFFGQGTRLTVV.

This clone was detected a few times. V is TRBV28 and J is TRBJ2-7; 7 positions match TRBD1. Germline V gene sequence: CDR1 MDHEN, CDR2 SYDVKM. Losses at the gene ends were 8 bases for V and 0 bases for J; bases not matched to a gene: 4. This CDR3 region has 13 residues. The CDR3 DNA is TGTGCCAGCCGTCGGGACAGCTCCTACGAGCAGTACTTC. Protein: CASRRDSSYEQYF. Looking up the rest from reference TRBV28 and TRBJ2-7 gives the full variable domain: DVKVTQSSRYLVKRTGEKVFLECVQDMDHENMFWYRQDPGLGLRLIYFSYDVKMKEKGDIPEGYSVSREKKERFSLILESASTNQTSMYLCASRRDSSYEQYFGPGTRLTVT.

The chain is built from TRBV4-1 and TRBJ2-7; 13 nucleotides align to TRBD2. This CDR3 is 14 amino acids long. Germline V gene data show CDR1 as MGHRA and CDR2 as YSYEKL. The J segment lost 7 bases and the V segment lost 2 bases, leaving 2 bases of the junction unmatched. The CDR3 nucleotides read TGCGCCAGCAGCCAACCGGGACTAGCGGGGGAGCAGTACTTC. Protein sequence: CASSQPGLAGEQYF.

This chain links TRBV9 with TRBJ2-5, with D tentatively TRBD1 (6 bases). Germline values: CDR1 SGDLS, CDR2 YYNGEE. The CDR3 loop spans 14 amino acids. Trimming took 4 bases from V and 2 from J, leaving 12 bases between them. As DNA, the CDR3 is TGTGCCAGCAGCAGTCACAGGGAACAAGAGACCCAGTACTTC. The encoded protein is CASSSHREQETQYF.

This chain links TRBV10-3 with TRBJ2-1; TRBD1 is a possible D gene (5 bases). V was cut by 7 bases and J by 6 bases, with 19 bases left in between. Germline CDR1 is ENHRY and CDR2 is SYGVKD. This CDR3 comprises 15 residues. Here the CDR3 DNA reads TGTGCCATCACACCCGACAGTCTTAGGGTCAATGAGCAGTTCTTC. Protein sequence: CAITPDSLRVNEQFF.

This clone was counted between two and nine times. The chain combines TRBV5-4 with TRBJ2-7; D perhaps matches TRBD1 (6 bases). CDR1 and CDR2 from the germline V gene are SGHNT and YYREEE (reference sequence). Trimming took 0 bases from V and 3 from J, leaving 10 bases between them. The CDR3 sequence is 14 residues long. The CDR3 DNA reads TGTGCCAGCAGCTTGGAAGCCAGGGGCTACGAGCAGTACTTC. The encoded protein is CASSLEARGYEQYF.

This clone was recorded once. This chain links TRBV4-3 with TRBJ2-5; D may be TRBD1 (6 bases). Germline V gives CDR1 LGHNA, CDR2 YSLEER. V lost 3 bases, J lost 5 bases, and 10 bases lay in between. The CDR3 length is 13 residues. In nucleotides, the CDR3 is TGCGCCAGCAGCCACACAGGGTTGGAGACCCAGTACTTC. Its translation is CASSHTGLETQYF.

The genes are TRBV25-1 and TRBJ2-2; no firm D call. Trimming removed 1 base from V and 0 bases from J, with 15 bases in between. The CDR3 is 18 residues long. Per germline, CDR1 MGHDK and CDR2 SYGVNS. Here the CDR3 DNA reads TGTGCCAGCAGTGAATGTGGCAAATCCCCTGCGAACACCGGGGAGCTGTTTTTT. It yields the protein CASSECGKSPANTGELFF. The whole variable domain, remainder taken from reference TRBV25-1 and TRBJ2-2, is EADIYQTPRYLVIGTGKKITLECSQTMGHDKMYWYQQDPGMELHLIHYSYGVNSTEKGDLSSESTVSRIRTEHFPLTLESARPSHTSQYLCASSECGKSPANTGELFFGEGSRLTVL.

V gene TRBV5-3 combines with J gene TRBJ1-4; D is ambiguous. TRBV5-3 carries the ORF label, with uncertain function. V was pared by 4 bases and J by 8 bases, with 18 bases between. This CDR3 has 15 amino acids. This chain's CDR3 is CARSVESGFREKLFF. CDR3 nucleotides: TGTGCCAGAAGCGTTGAGTCGGGGTTCAGGGAAAAACTGTTTTTT.

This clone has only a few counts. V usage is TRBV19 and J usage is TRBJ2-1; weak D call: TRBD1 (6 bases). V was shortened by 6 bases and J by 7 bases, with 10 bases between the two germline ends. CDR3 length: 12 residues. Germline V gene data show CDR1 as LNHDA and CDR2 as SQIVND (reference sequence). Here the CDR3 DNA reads TGTGCCAGTAGACCCAGGGGAAATGAGCAGTTCTTC. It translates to CASRPRGNEQFF.

The DNA for the CDR3 is TGTGCCAGCACCCCCGGCGGGCCCACTGAAGCTTTCTTT. Amino acids: CASTPGGPTEAFF. This chain connects TRBV25-1 to TRBJ1-1; D call uncertain. V lost 7 bases to trimming and J lost 4 bases, with 13 bases between them. Per the germline V gene, CDR1 is MGHDK and CDR2 is SYGVNS. The CDR3 is 13 residues long.

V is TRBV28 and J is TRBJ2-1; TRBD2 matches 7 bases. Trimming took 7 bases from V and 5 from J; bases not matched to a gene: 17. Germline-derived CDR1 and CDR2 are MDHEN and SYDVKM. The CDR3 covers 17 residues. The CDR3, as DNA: TGTGCCAGCAAATTTATTGGGGCGGGAGAGGTAGACAATGAGCAGTTCTTC. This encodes CASKFIGAGEVDNEQFF.

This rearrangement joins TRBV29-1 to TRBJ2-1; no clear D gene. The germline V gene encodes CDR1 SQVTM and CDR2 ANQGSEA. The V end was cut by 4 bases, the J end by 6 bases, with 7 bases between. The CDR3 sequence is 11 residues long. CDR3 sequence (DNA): TGCAGCGTTGCCCTTTCCAATGAGCAGTTCTTC. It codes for CSVALSNEQFF.

The CDR3 protein is CASSFQGGGSYEQYF. CDR3 nucleotide sequence: TGTGCCAGCAGCTTCCAGGGAGGGGGATCCTACGAGCAGTACTTC. The rearrangement links TRBV5-5 to TRBJ2-7; perhaps TRBD2 as D (7 bases). V lost 2 bases and J lost 1, with 13 bases in between. CDR1 and CDR2 from the germline V gene are SGHKS and YYEKEE (reference sequence). This CDR3 has 15 residues. Filled out from reference TRBV5-5 and TRBJ2-7, the complete variable domain reads DAGVTQSPTHLIKTRGQQVTLRCSPISGHKSVSWYQQVLGQGPQFIFQYYEKEERGRGNFPDRFSARQFPNYSSELNVNALLLGDSALYLCASSFQGGGSYEQYFGPGTRLTVT.